This entry features one TCR beta chain sequence. Its antigen is currently unknown. This entry comes from a study of T cell responses to AZD1222 COVID-19 vaccine. Findings and limits, study-wide: Repertoire sampling occurred only after the peak T cell response. The span of vaccine-associated CD4 TCRs extended across spike, with dominance at 160-218 and 743-854. White British ancestry dominated among donors, who included more females, and clonal diversity was possibly underestimated.

Using immunoSEQ multiplex PCR, the repertoire was profiled, and TCRdb retains in-frame clones only, with some absent. This table has approximately 150,000 clones, 85% to 95% appearing once. The CDR3 is made up of 14 amino acids. V shed 3 bases and J shed 9 bases, with 17 bases lying between them. Germline V CDR1 and CDR2: MNHEY, SMNVEV (reference sequence). The chain combines TRBV27 with TRBJ2-5; D gene uncertain. Sequencing was performed on peripheral blood, taken on day 0 of MenACWY control vaccination. This TCR was recovered from an adult in good health. The DNA for the CDR3 is TGTGCCAGCAGTTTCTCCCACTCTCGATGGGCCCAGTACTTC. Its translation: CASSFSHSRWAQYF.